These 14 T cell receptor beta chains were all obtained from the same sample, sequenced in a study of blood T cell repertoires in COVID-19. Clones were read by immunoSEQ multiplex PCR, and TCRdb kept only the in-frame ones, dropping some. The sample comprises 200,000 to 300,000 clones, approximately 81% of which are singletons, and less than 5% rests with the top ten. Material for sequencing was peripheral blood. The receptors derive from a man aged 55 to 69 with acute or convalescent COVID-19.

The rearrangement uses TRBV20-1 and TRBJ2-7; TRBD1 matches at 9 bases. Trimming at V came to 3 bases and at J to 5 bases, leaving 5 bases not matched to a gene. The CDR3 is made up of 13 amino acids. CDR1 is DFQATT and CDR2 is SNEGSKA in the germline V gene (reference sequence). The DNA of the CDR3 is TGCAGTGCTAGTGGGACAGGGATCCACGAGCAGTACTTC. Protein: CSASGTGIHEQYF.

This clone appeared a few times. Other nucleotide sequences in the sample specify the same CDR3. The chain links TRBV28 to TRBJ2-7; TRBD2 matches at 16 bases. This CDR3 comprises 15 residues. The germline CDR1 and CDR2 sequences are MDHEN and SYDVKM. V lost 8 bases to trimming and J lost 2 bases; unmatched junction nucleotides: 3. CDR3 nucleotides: TGTGCCAGCCGGGGGACTAGCGGGAGGGCCTACGAGCAGTACTTC. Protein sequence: CASRGTSGRAYEQYF.

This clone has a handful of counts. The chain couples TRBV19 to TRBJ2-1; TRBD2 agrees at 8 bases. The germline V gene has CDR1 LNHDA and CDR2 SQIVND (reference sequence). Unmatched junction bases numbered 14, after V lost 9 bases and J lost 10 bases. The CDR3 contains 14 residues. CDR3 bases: TGTGCCAGCTCCGGGACTAGGATCTCGGGCGAGCAGTTCTTC. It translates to CASSGTRISGEQFF.

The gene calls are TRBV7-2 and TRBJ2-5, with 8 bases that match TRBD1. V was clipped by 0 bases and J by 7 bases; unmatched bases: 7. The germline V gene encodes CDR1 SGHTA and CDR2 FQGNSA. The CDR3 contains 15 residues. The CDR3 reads CASSLAQGVRGTQYF. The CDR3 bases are TGTGCCAGCAGCTTAGCACAGGGGGTTAGAGGGACCCAGTACTTC.

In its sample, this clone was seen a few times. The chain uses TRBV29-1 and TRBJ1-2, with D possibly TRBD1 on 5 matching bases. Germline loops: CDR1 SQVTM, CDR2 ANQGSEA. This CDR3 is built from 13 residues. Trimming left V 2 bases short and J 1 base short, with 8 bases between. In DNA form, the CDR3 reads TGCAGCGTTGAAACAGGTCTTAACTATGGCTACACCTTC. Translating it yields CSVETGLNYGYTF.

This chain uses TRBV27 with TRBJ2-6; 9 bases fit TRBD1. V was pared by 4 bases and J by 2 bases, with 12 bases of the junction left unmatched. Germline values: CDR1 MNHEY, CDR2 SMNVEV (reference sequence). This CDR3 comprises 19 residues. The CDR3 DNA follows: TGTGCCAGCAGTTCTTTACTCCGGGACAGGGTAGCTGGGGCCAACGTCCTGACTTTC. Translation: CASSSLLRDRVAGANVLTF.

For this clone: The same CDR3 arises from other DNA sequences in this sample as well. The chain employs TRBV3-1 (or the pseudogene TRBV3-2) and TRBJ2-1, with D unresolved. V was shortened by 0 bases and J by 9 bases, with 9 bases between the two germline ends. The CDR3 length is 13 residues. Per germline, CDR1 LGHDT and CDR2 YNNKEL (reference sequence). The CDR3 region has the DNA TGTGCCAGCAGCCAAGAGGGTTCAGGTGAGCAGTTCTTC. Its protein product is CASSQEGSGEQFF.

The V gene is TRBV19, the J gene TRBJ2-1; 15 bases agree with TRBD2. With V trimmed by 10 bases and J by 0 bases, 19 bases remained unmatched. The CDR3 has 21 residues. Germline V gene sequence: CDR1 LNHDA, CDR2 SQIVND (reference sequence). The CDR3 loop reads CATASRGGTSGRSSSYNEQFF. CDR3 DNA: TGTGCCACCGCTTCGAGAGGGGGGACTAGCGGGAGGTCAAGCTCCTACAATGAGCAGTTCTTC.

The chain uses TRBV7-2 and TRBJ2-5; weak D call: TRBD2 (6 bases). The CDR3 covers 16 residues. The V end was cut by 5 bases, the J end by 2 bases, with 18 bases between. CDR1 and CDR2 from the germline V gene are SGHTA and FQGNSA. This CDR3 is CASSKISSGAQETQYF. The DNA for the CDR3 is TGTGCCAGCAGCAAAATATCTTCGGGAGCTCAAGAGACCCAGTACTTC.

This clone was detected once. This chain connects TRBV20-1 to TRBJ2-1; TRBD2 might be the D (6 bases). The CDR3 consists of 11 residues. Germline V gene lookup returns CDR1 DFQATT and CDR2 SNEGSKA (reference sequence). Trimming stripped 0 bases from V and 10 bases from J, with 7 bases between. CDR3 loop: CSARDGREQFF. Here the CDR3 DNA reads TGCAGTGCTAGAGACGGGAGAGAGCAGTTCTTC.

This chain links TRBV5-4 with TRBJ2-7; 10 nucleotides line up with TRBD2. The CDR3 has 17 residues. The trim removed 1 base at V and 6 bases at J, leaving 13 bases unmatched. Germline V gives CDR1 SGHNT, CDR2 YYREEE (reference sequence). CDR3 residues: CASSLIAGGGPSREQYF. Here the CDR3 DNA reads TGTGCCAGCAGCTTGATAGCGGGAGGCGGCCCTAGTCGCGAGCAGTACTTC. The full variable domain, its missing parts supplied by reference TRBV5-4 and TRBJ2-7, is ETGVTQSPTHLIKTRGQQVTLRCSSQSGHNTVSWYQQALGQGPQFIFQYYREEENGRGNFPPRFSGLQFPNYSSELNVNALELDDSALYLCASSLIAGGGPSREQYFGPGTRLTVT.

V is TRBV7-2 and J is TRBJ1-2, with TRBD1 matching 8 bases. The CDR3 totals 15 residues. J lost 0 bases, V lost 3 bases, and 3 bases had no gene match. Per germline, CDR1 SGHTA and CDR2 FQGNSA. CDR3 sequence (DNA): TGTGCCAGCAGCTTGACAGGGGACCCTAACTATGGCTACACCTTC. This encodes CASSLTGDPNYGYTF. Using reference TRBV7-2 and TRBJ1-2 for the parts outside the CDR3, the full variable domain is GAGVSQSPSNKVTEKGKDVELRCDPISGHTALYWYRQSLGQGLEFLIYFQGNSAPDKSGLPSDRFSAERTGGSVSTLTIQRTQQEDSAVYLCASSLTGDPNYGYTFGSGTRLTVV.

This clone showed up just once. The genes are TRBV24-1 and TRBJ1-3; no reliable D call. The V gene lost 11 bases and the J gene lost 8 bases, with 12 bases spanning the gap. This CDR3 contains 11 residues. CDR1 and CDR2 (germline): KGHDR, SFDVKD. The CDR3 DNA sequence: TGTGCCATCGAAACGAGGGACACCATATATTTT. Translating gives CAIETRDTIYF.

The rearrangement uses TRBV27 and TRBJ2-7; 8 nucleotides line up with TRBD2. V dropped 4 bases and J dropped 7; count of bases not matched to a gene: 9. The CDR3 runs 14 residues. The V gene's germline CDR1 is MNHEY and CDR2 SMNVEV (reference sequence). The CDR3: CASSWGGRNGEQYF. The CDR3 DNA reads TGTGCCAGCAGTTGGGGCGGGAGGAATGGTGAGCAGTACTTC.